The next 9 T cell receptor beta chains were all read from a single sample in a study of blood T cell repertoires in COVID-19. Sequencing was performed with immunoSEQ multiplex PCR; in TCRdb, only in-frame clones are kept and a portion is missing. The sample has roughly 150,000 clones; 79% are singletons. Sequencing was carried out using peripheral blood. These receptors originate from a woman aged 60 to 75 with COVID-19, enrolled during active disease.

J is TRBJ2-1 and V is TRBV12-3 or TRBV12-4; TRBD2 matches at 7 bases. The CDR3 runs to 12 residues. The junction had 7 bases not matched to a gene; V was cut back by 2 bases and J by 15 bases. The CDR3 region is CASSLSGAARFF. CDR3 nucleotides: TGTGCCAGCAGTTTAAGCGGGGCGGCGAGGTTCTTC.

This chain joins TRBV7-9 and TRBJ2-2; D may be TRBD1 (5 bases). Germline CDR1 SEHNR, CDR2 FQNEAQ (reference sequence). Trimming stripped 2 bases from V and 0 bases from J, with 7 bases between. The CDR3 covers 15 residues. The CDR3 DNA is TGTGCCAGCAGCTTAATCAGGGCGAACACCGGGGAGCTGTTTTTT. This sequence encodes CASSLIRANTGELFF.

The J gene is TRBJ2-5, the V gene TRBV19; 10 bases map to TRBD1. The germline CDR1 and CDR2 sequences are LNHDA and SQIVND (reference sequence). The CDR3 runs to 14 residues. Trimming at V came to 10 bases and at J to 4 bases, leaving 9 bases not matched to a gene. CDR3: CATVPGQGRETQYF. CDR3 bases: TGTGCCACCGTTCCGGGACAGGGGAGAGAGACCCAGTACTTC.

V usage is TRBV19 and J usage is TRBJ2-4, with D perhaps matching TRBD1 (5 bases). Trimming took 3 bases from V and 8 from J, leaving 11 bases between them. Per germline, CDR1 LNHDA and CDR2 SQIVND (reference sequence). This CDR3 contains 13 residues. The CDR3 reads CASSIPGLDIQYF. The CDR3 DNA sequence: TGTGCCAGTAGTATTCCAGGGCTGGACATTCAGTACTTC.

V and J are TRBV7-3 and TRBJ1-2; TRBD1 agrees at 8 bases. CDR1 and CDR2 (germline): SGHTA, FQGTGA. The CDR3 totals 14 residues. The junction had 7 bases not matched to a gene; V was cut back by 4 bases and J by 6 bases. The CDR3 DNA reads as TGTGCCAGCAGCTCCGGGCAGGGGGCGAATGGCTACACCTTC. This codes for CASSSGQGANGYTF.

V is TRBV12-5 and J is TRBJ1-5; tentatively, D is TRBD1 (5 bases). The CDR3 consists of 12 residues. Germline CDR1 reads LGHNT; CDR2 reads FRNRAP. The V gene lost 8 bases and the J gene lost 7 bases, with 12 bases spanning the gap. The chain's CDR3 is CASPGGGQPQHF. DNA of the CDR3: TGTGCTAGTCCCGGGGGGGGGCAGCCCCAGCATTTT.

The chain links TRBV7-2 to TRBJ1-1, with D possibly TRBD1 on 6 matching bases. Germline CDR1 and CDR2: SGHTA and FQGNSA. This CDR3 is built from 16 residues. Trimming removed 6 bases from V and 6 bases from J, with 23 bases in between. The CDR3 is CASRRLSGALTSEAFF. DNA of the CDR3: TGTGCCAGCAGAAGGTTGTCAGGGGCCCTGACTTCTGAAGCTTTCTTT.

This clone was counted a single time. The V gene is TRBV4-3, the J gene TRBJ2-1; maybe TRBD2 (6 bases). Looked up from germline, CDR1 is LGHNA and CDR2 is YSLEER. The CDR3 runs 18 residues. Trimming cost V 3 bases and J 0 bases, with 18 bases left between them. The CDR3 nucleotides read TGCGCCAGCAGCCACACGAGGGTTCGGGGGAGCTCCTACAATGAGCAGTTCTTC. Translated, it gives CASSHTRVRGSSYNEQFF.

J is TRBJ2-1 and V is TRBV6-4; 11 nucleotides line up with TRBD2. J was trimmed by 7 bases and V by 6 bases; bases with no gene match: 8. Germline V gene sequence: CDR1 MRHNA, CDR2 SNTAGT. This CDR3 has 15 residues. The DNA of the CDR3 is TGTGCCAGCAGGGACCTAGCGGGGGGTCCTAATGAGCAGTTCTTC. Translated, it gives CASRDLAGGPNEQFF.